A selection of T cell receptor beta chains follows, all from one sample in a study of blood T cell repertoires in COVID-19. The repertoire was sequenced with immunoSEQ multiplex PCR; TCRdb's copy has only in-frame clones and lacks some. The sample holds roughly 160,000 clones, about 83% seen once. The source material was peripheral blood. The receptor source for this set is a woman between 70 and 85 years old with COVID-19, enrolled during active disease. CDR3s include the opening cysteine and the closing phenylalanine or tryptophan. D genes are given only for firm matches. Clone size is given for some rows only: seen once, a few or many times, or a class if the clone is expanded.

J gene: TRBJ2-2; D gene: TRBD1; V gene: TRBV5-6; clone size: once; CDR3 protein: CASSTSGGSGELFF; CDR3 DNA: TGTGCCAGCAGCACCTCAGGGGGATCCGGGGAGCTGTTTTTT
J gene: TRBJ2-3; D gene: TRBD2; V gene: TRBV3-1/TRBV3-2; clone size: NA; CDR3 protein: CASSQDAGADTQYF; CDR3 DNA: TGTGCCAGCAGCCAAGATGCGGGAGCAGATACGCAGTATTTT
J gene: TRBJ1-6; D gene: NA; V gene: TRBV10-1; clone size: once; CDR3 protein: CASSEGTFQSGNSPLHF; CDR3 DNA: TGCGCCAGCAGTGAGGGGACATTCCAATCGGGTAATTCACCCCTCCACTTT
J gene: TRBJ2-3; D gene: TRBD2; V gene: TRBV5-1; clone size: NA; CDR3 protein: CASSFERGGSDTQYF; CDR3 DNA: TGCGCCAGCAGCTTCGAGCGGGGGGGCTCGGATACGCAGTATTTT
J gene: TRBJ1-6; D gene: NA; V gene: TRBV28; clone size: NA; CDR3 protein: CASSLSPGVVRNSPLHF; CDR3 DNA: TGTGCCAGCAGTTTATCGCCAGGGGTCGTACGAAATTCACCCCTCCACTTT
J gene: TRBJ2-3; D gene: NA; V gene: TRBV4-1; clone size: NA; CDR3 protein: CASSQGRADTQYF; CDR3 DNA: TGCGCCAGCAGCCAAGGGCGGGCTGATACGCAGTATTTT
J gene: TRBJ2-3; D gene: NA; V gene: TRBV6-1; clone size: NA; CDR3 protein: CASSEAGGARVDTQYF; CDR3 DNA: TGTGCCAGCAGTGAAGCGGGGGGGGCGCGGGTAGATACGCAGTATTTT
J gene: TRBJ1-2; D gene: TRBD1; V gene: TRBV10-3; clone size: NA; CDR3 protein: CAISESWTGWGYTF; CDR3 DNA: TGTGCCATCAGTGAGTCGTGGACAGGGTGGGGCTACACCTTC
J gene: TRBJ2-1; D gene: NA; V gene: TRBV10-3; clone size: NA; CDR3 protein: CAISESASGGSYNEQFF; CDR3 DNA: TGTGCCATCAGTGAGTCTGCTTCCGGCGGCTCCTACAATGAGCAGTTCTTC
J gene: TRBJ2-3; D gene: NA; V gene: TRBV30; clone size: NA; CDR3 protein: CAWSVMRGDTQYF; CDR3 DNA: TGTGCCTGGAGCGTGATGCGGGGAGATACGCAGTATTTT
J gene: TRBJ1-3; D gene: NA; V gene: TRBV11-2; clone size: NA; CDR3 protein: CASSLDNGNTIYF; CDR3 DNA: TGTGCCAGCAGCTTAGACAATGGAAACACCATATATTTT
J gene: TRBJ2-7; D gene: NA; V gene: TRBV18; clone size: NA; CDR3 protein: CASSPFTGRQGNHYEQYF; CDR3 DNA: TGTGCCAGCTCACCATTCACGGGCCGGCAGGGAAATCACTACGAGCAGTACTTC
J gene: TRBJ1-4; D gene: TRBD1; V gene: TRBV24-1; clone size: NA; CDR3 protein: CATSDTGTGDEKLFF; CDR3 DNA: TGTGCCACCAGTGACACCGGGACAGGCGATGAAAAACTGTTTTTT
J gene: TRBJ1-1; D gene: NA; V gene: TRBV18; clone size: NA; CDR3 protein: CASSQTNTEAFF; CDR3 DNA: TGTGCCAGCTCACAGACTAACACTGAAGCTTTCTTT
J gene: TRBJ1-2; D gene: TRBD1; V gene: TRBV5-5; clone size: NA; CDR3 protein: CASSQGGRTNYGYTF; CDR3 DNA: TGTGCCAGCAGTCAGGGGGGACGGACTAACTATGGCTACACCTTC
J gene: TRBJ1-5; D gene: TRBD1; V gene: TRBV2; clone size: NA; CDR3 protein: CASSLGQGTFPDQPQHF; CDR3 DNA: TGTGCCAGCAGTCTGGGACAGGGCACTTTTCCTGATCAGCCCCAGCATTTT
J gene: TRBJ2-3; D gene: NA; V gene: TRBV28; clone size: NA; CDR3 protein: CASSSLWRRVSTDTQYF; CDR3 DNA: TGTGCCAGCAGTTCCCTTTGGAGGAGAGTCAGCACAGATACGCAGTATTTT
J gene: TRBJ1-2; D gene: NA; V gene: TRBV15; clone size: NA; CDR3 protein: CATSRPGVSRNYGYTF; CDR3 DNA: TGTGCCACCAGCAGACCCGGGGTTTCGCGAAACTATGGCTACACCTTC
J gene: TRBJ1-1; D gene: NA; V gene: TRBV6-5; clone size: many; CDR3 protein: CASSYAQQAREAFF; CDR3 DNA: TGTGCCAGCAGTTACGCCCAGCAGGCCCGTGAAGCTTTCTTT
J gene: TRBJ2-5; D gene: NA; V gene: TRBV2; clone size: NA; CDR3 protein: CASSRQNLQETQYF; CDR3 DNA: TGTGCCAGCAGTAGACAGAACCTCCAAGAGACCCAGTACTTC
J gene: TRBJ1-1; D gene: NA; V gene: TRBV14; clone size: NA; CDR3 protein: CASSQDRGRVNTEAFF; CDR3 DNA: TGTGCCAGCAGCCAAGATAGGGGCAGGGTCAACACTGAAGCTTTCTTT
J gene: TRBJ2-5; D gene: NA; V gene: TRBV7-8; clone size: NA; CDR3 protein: CASSLRDSQETQYF; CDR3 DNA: TGTGCCAGCAGCTTAAGGGACTCCCAAGAGACCCAGTACTTC
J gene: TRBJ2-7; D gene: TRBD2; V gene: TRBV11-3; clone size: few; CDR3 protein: CASSLGTSGDVKQYF; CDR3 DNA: TGTGCCAGCAGCTTAGGGACTAGCGGGGATGTCAAGCAGTACTTC
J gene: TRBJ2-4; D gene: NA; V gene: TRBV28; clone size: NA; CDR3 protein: CATSTLATNIQYF; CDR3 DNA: TGTGCCACCTCGACACTAGCTACGAACATTCAGTACTTC
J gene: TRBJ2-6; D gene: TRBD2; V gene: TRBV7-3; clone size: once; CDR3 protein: CASKPGGRANVLTF; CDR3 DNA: TGTGCCAGCAAACCGGGGGGGCGGGCCAACGTCCTGACTTTC
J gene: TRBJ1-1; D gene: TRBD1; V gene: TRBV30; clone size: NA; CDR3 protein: CAWSLHSGTGYSF; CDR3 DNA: TGTGCCTGGAGTCTTCATTCCGGGACAGGATACTCTTTT
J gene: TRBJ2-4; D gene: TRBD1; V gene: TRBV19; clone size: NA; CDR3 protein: CASSIGEQGDIQYF; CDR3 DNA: TGTGCCAGTAGTATAGGGGAGCAGGGGGACATTCAGTACTTC
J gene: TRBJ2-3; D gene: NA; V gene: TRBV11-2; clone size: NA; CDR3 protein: CASNWGGTDTQYF; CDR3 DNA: TGTGCCAGCAATTGGGGGGGCACAGATACGCAGTATTTT
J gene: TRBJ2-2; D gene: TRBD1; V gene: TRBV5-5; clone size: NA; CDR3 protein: CASSFGTGGTGELFF; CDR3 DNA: TGTGCCAGCAGCTTTGGGACAGGGGGGACCGGGGAGCTGTTTTTT
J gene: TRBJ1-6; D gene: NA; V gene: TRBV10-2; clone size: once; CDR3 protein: CASTTGHYNSPLHF; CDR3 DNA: TGCGCCAGCACGACAGGACATTATAATTCACCCCTCCACTTT
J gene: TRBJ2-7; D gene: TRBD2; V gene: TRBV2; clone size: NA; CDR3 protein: CAGFGLAGAYEQYF; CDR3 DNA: TGTGCCGGATTTGGGTTAGCGGGGGCCTACGAGCAGTACTTC
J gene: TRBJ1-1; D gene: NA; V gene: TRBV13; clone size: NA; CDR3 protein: CASSLGTLNTEAFF; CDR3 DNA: TGTGCCAGCAGCTTAGGGACTCTGAACACTGAAGCTTTCTTT
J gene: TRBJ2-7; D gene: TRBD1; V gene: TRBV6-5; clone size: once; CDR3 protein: CASSSNRGYEQYF; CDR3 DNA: TGTGCCAGCAGTAGTAACAGGGGCTACGAGCAGTACTTC
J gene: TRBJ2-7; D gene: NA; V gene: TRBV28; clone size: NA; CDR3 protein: CASSSRHNPNYEQYF; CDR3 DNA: TGTGCCAGCAGCTCTCGACACAACCCCAACTACGAGCAGTACTTC
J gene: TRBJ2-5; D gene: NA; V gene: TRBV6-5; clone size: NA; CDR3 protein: CASSYSTGSQETQYF; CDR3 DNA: TGTGCCAGCAGTTACTCGACGGGGTCCCAAGAGACCCAGTACTTC
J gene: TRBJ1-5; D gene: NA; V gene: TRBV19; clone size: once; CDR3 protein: CASKREGRNNQPQHF; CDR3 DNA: TGTGCCAGTAAAAGGGAGGGCAGGAACAATCAGCCCCAGCATTTT
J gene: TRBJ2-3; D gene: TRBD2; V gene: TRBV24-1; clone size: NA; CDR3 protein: CATSGGGAGDTQYF; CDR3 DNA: TGTGCCACTTCTGGCGGGGGGGCCGGGGATACGCAGTATTTT
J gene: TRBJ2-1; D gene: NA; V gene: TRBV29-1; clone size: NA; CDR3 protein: CSVKQGGRAYNEQFF; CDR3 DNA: TGCAGCGTTAAGCAGGGTGGACGGGCCTACAATGAGCAGTTCTTC
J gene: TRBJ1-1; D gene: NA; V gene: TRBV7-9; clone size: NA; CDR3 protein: CASSPGGLNTEAFF; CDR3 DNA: TGTGCCAGCAGCCCCGGGGGATTGAACACTGAAGCTTTCTTT
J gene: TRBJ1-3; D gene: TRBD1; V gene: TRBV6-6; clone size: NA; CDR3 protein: CASSYPDRAGNTIYF; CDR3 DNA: TGTGCCAGCAGTTACCCGGACAGGGCTGGAAACACCATATATTTT
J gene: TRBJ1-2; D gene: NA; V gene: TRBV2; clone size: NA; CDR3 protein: CASSEDFYGYTF; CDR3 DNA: TGTGCCAGCAGCGAGGACTTCTATGGCTACACCTTC
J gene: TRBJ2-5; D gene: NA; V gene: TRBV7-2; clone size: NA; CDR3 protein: CASSFSLLTQETQYF; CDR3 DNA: TGTGCCAGCAGCTTTAGTCTCCTAACTCAAGAGACCCAGTACTTC
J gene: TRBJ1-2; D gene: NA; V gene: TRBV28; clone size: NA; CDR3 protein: CASRSDATYGYTF; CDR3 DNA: TGTGCCAGCAGGTCCGATGCTACCTATGGCTACACCTTC
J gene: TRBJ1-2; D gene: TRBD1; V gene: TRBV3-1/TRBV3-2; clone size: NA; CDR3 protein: CASSQQGVNGYTF; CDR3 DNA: TGTGCCAGCAGCCAACAGGGGGTAAATGGCTACACCTTC
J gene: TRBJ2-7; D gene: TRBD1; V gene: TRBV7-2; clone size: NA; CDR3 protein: CASSPLPGQSYEQYF; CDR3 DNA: TGTGCCAGCAGCCCGTTACCGGGACAGTCCTACGAGCAGTACTTC
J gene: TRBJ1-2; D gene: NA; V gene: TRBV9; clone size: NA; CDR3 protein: CASSVRGSYGYTF; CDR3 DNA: TGTGCCAGCAGCGTACGAGGCAGCTATGGCTACACCTTC
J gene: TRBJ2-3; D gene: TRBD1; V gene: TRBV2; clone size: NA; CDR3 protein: CASRPWTGDADTQYF; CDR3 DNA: TGTGCCAGCAGACCCTGGACAGGGGACGCAGATACGCAGTATTTT
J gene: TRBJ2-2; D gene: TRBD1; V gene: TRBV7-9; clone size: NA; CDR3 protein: CASSRTGANTGELFF; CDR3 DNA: TGTGCCAGCAGCCGGACAGGGGCGAACACCGGGGAGCTGTTTTTT
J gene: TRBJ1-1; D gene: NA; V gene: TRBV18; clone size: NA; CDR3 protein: CASSPGLGGNTEAFF; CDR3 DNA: TGTGCCAGCTCGCCCGGACTCGGAGGGAACACTGAAGCTTTCTTT